The entry below gives a single T cell receptor beta chain sequence along with its context. Its binding antigen is unknown. Base qualities are not recorded, but no much larger clone differs from it by a single base. Libraries were prepared through the immunoSEQ multiplex PCR assay. In most patients, genomic DNA was isolated using the Qiagen DNeasy Blood and Tissue Kit and sent frozen to Adaptive Biotechnologies for TCR sequencing. High-throughput TCR-beta CDR3 sequencing of genomic DNA from most patients was performed by Adaptive Biotechnologies. As for how the authors treated the data: TCR sequencing data for roughly 20 patients were retrieved from Adaptive's ImmunoSEQ software; a few other patients were processed with MiXCR and VDJtools. To correct CD4 versus CD8 sorting errors, any sequence found in both subsets at a frequency ratio below 5:1 was removed. CDR3 nucleotide sequences shared between donor and recipient were removed because the origin of such sequences could not be assigned. At least 2-fold expansion over unstimulated cells and a minimum CFSE-low frequency of 0.002% (template counts) or 0.001% (read counts) were required for clones to be classified as alloreactive. Clones detected in sequenced pre-transplant spleen, lymph node, or MLR CFSE-low populations of the donor or recipient were defined as mappable. Cumulative frequency of alloreactive clones was calculated as a percentage of all sequences weighted by copy number. TCRdb retrieved this table from immuneACCESS and kept in-frame rearrangements only. Not all clones are present; in checked studies, unresolved V genes account for under half, and no reason is known for the remainder. That table is the source of V, J and clone size, and D and trimming were worked out from the DNA. In all, the sample holds roughly 99,000 clones, and 85% to 95% of those were seen once. The top ten hold approximately 0.069% of the sample.

The data were obtained in a study of graft-versus-host responses after intestinal transplantation (dated by TCRdb to the early 2020s). With respect to the entire study: The transplants that recipients received were multivisceral, liver-intestinal, or isolated intestinal. Every recipient was given anti-thymocyte globulin induction, then maintenance tacrolimus and steroids for 2 to 3 years. After intestinal transplantation, graft-versus-host and host-versus-graft alloreactive T cell clones in the graft, circulation and bone marrow were tracked using bulk TCR-beta CDR3 sequencing. Alloreactive clones were identified by sequencing pre-transplant mixed lymphocyte reaction products and comparing these products with unstimulated pre-transplant donor and recipient T cells. The cohort enrolled about two dozen intestinal transplant recipients including one retransplant, and a few patients lacking pretransplant specimens were excluded. A peak of at least 4% donor T cells among recipient peripheral blood mononuclear cells was the definition used for donor T cell macrochimerism. Samples from three later patients were sequenced in-house on an Illumina MiSeq with MiXCR processing rather than by the commercial service.

Points the paper makes about the study in general: The relatively low number and heterogeneity of intestinal transplant patients limited the conclusions. Early after transplant, peak levels of circulating GvH clones were associated with declines in HvG clones. GvH clones were detected in recipient bone marrow, and some of these GvH clones were observed earlier in ileal mucosa or blood, consistent with an intestinal mucosal origin. Patients with donor T cell macrochimerism had high GvH to HvG T cell clonal ratios in their allografts.

V is pared back by 5 bases and J by 6 bases, with 7 bases lying between the germline termini. The CDR3 has 10 amino acids, counting the end cysteine and phenylalanine. Just CDR3 DNA is preserved here, 30 bases in frame from base 1. CDR1 DFQATT and CDR2 SNEGSKA are derived from the germline V gene (reference sequence). Explained via the paper, the time point label denotes: cells obtained before transplantation from donor or recipient. CD3+CD4+ and CD3+CD8+ populations were FACS-sorted from unstimulated pre-transplant donor and recipient cells taken from spleen or lymph nodes. The rearrangement combines TRBV20-1 with TRBJ1-1; no D gene can be assigned with confidence. The clonotype comes from a human donor who was the organ donor for an intestinal transplant. The input for sequencing was unstimulated CD8+ T cells sorted from spleen or lymph node cells, taken before transplant. The DNA is as follows: TGCAGTGCTTTGGCCTCTGAAGCTTTCTTT. It encodes CSALASEAFF.